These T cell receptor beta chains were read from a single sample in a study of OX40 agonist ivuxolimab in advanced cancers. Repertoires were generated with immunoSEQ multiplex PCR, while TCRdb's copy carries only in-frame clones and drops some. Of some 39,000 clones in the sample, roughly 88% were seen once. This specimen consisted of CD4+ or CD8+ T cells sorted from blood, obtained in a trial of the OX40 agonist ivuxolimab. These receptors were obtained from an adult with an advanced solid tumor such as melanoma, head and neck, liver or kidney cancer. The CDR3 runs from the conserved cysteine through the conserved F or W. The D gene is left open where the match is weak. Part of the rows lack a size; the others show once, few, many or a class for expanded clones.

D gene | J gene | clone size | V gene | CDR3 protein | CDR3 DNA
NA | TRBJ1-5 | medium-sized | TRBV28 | CASTPPGSRVNQPQHF | TGTGCCAGCACCCCTCCGGGCTCCAGGGTCAATCAGCCCCAGCATTTT
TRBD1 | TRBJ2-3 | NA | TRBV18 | CASSPLPEQGTDTQYF | TGTGCCAGCTCACCATTGCCTGAACAGGGGACAGATACGCAGTATTTT
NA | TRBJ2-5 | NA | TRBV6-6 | CASRNPGSSETQYF | TGTGCCAGCAGGAACCCGGGGTCATCAGAGACCCAGTACTTC
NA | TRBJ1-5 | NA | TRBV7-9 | CASSLVRVGQPQHF | TGTGCCAGCAGCTTAGTACGGGTTGGTCAGCCCCAGCATTTT
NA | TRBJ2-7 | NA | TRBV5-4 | CASSPMGPRSPYEQYF | TGTGCCAGCAGCCCCATGGGACCGCGGAGCCCTTACGAGCAGTACTTC
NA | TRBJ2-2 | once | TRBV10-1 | CASSDRDTNTGELFF | TGCGCCAGCAGTGACCGGGACACGAACACCGGGGAGCTGTTTTTT
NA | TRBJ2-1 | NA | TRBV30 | CAWGPYNEQFF | TGTGCCTGGGGACCTTACAATGAGCAGTTCTTC
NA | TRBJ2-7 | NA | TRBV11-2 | CASSGHHRALEQYF | TGTGCCAGCAGCGGGCATCACAGGGCTCTCGAGCAGTACTTC
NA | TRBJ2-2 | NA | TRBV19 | CASRYMSFAGELFF | TGTGCCAGTAGATACATGTCTTTCGCCGGGGAGCTGTTTTTT
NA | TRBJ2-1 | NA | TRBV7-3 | CASSLEGYYNEQFF | TGTGCCAGCAGCTTAGAGGGATATTACAATGAGCAGTTCTTC
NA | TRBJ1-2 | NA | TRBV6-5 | CASSYSSRGANYGYTF | TGTGCCAGCAGTTACTCGAGCCGGGGGGCTAACTATGGCTACACCTTC
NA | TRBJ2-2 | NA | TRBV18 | CASSSGQLGELFF | TGTGCCAGCTCATCCGGACAGCTCGGGGAGCTGTTTTTT
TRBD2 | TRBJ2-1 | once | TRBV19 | CASSMTSGSSYNEQFF | TGTGCCAGTAGTATGACTAGCGGGAGCTCCTACAATGAGCAGTTCTTC
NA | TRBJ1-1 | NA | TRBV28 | CASSLLQHQAFF | TGTGCCAGCAGTTTATTACAGCACCAAGCTTTCTTT
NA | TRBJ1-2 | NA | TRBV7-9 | CASSLYTDLGYTF | TGTGCCAGCAGTTTATACACGGATCTTGGCTACACCTTC
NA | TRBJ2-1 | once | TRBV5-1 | CASSPGTLFNNEQFF | TGCGCCAGCAGCCCCGGGACTCTTTTCAACAATGAGCAGTTCTTC
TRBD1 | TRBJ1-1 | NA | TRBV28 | CASSLSVGGPNTEAFF | TGTGCCAGCAGTTTATCCGTAGGGGGCCCGAACACTGAAGCTTTCTTT
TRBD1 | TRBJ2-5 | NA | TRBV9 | CASSSPGQGDRETQYF | TGTGCCAGCAGCTCACCGGGACAGGGAGATAGAGAGACCCAGTACTTC
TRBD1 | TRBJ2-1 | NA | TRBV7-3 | CASSPDRGGNEQFF | TGTGCCAGCAGCCCGGACAGGGGGGGGAATGAGCAGTTCTTC
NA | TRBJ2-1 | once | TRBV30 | CAWSAYYGPEDNEQFF | TGTGCCTGGAGCGCGTACTACGGTCCGGAGGACAATGAGCAGTTCTTC